A single sample gave rise to the 21 T cell receptor beta chains below, sequenced in a study of T-cell reconstitution after alpha-beta-depleted transplantation in children. Preparation of the TCRbeta library was carried out with unique molecular identifiers. TCRdb re-called the PCR reads through MiXCR, storing one row per CDR3 protein. This sample has hundreds of thousands of distinct CDR3 sequences, with approximately 9.8% found just once. Specimen: PBMCs from the stem cell graft donor, collected from the stem cell graft. These receptors were obtained from a human donor who donated a stem cell graft to a child with SCID.

This clonotype was observed a handful of times. This chain uses TRBV11-2 with TRBJ2-5; TRBD2 matches 14 bases. The CDR3 covers 18 residues. The germline gives CDR1 SGHAT, CDR2 FQNNGV. V dropped 5 bases and J dropped 5; count of bases not matched to a gene: 13. DNA of the CDR3: TGTGCCAGCAGCCCCACCCCACCGACTAGCGGGGGGGCTGAGACCCAGTACTTC. This gives the protein CASSPTPPTSGGAETQYF.

This clonotype has more than one count but fewer than ten. The chain has TRBV29-1 and TRBJ2-3; 10 bases match TRBD2. The CDR3 runs 17 residues. Germline V gene lookup returns CDR1 SQVTM and CDR2 ANQGSEA. The junction had 12 bases not matched to a gene; V was cut back by 2 bases and J by 4 bases. The CDR3 bases are TGCAGCGTTGAACCCCTAGCGGGGGTCAAGGGTGCAGATACGCAGTATTTT. This sequence encodes CSVEPLAGVKGADTQYF.

This clonotype was picked up many times. The rearrangement joins TRBV5-1 to TRBJ2-7; the match to TRBD1 covers 7 bases. V dropped 4 bases and J dropped 1; count of bases not matched to a gene: 5. This CDR3 has 14 residues. Germline loops: CDR1 SGHRS, CDR2 YFSETQ. CDR3 bases: TGCGCCAGCAGCCGGGACAGCGCTTCCTACGAGCAGTACTTC. Its translation: CASSRDSASYEQYF.

Only a few counts were recorded for this clonotype. This sequence joins TRBV19 and TRBJ2-2, with D possibly TRBD2 on 6 matching bases. V gave up 3 bases and J gave up 2 bases, with 10 bases separating them. The CDR3 loop spans 15 amino acids. Germline loops: CDR1 LNHDA, CDR2 SQIVND (reference sequence). The DNA of the CDR3 is TGTGCCAGTAGTATCCTAGCGAGTAACACCGGGGAGCTGTTTTTT. Residues: CASSILASNTGELFF.

The sample holds many counts of this clonotype. This chain joins TRBV5-1 and TRBJ2-7, with TRBD1 as a possible D gene (6 bases). Between the trimmed V and J ends, which lost 4 bases and 5 bases, there was a span of 10 bases. This CDR3 is built from 12 residues. CDR1 is SGHRS and CDR2 is YFSETQ in the germline V gene. Written as DNA, the CDR3 is TGCGCCAGCAGCGGAACAGGGAACGAGCAGTACTTC. Its translation: CASSGTGNEQYF.

V is TRBV6-1 and J is TRBJ1-1, with 9 nucleotides matching TRBD1. The germline gives CDR1 MNHNS, CDR2 SASEGT. V was pared by 5 bases and J by 6 bases, with 4 bases of the junction left unmatched. The CDR3 totals 13 residues. Here the CDR3 reads CASSRDRVSEAFF. In nucleotides, the CDR3 is TGTGCCAGCAGTCGGGACAGGGTGTCTGAAGCTTTCTTT.

This chain uses TRBV27 with TRBJ2-7, with a possible D match to TRBD1 (6 bases). The germline gives CDR1 MNHEY, CDR2 SMNVEV (reference sequence). Trimming cost V 5 bases and J 2 bases, with 16 bases left between them. The CDR3 extends over 15 amino acids. The CDR3 DNA is TGTGCCAGCAGTCCGAAGGGACATTGGGCCTACGAGCAGTACTTC. This codes for CASSPKGHWAYEQYF.

The sample holds many counts of this clonotype. This chain links TRBV27 with TRBJ2-1; perhaps TRBD1 as D (5 bases). The V end lost 6 bases, the J end lost 5 bases, and 20 bases lay between the germline ends. Germline V gives CDR1 MNHEY, CDR2 SMNVEV (reference sequence). This CDR3 region has 16 residues. CDR3 nucleotide sequence: TGTGCCAGCAGCCCTTTCAGGGCAAACGTAAACAATGAGCAGTTCTTC. It codes for CASSPFRANVNNEQFF.

This clonotype has a handful of counts. V gene TRBV19 combines with J gene TRBJ1-5; a possible D gene is TRBD1 (5 bases). The CDR3 totals 15 residues. Trimming pared 3 bases from V and 2 bases from J, leaving 11 bases between. Germline CDR1 LNHDA, CDR2 SQIVND (reference sequence). The CDR3 bases are TGTGCCAGTAGTATTTGGGGGTTCGGCAATCAGCCCCAGCATTTT. Its translation: CASSIWGFGNQPQHF.

This clonotype was counted only a few times. The chain couples TRBV20-1 to TRBJ1-5; D is unresolved. The CDR3 length is 13 residues. Germline CDR1 and CDR2: DFQATT and SNEGSKA (reference sequence). The CDR3 coding sequence is TGCAGCGTCAGACGGGGAGTGGATCAGCCCCAGCATTTT. Its translation is CSVRRGVDQPQHF.

The gene calls are TRBV5-1 and TRBJ2-1; 8 bases agree with TRBD2. The V segment lost 5 bases and the J segment 1 base; nucleotides outside the gene matches: 14. Germline lookup yields CDR1 SGHRS and CDR2 YFSETQ. This CDR3 contains 18 residues. CDR3 loop: CASSAGLAGQASYNEQFF. In DNA, the CDR3 is TGCGCCAGCAGTGCGGGGCTAGCGGGCCAGGCGTCCTACAATGAGCAGTTCTTC.

This clonotype occurred many times. The gene calls are TRBV5-1 and TRBJ1-4, with D unclear. Trimming left V 0 bases short and J 2 bases short, with 5 bases between. The CDR3 loop spans 14 amino acids. Germline V gene lookup returns CDR1 SGHRS and CDR2 YFSETQ. CDR3: CASSLGATNEKLFF. CDR3 nucleotide sequence: TGCGCCAGCAGCTTGGGGGCGACTAATGAAAAACTGTTTTTT.

The chain combines TRBV5-6 with TRBJ1-6, with a tentative D call TRBD1 (6 bases). From germline, CDR1 is SGHDT and CDR2 YYEEEE. The germline V and J ends were trimmed by 3 bases and 6 bases, with 16 bases remaining between them. The CDR3 extends over 16 amino acids. The CDR3 coding sequence is TGTGCCAGCAGCTCGGACAGAGCTCTAAGTAATTCACCCCTCCACTTT. Translating it yields CASSSDRALSNSPLHF.

This rearrangement joins TRBV5-1 to TRBJ2-1; maybe TRBD2 (5 bases). Looked up from germline, CDR1 is SGHRS and CDR2 is YFSETQ. V lost 4 bases, J lost 2 bases, and 13 bases lay in between. The CDR3 covers 15 residues. CDR3 sequence reads: CASSARVSAYNEQFF. The CDR3 DNA is TGCGCCAGCAGCGCGAGGGTTAGCGCCTACAATGAGCAGTTCTTC.

This clonotype has a handful of counts. The V gene is TRBV5-1, the J gene TRBJ2-7, with unresolved D. The length of the CDR3 is 16 residues. Germline CDR1 and CDR2: SGHRS and YFSETQ. V dropped 0 bases and J dropped 4 bases, with 17 bases sitting between them. CDR3 nucleotides: TGCGCCAGCAGCTTGGCCGGATGGAAGGGTGGGTACGAGCAGTACTTC. Its protein is CASSLAGWKGGYEQYF.

This clonotype was found many times. The chain joins TRBV28 to TRBJ2-7; TRBD1 might be the D (6 bases). The CDR3 sequence is 13 residues long. Germline loops: CDR1 MDHEN, CDR2 SYDVKM. V was trimmed by 4 bases and J by 0 bases, leaving 7 bases between them. The CDR3 region is CASSSDSSYEQYF. In nucleotides, the CDR3 is TGTGCCAGCAGTTCGGACAGCTCCTACGAGCAGTACTTC.

This clonotype showed up just a few times. The chain is built from TRBV13 and TRBJ2-1, with 9 bases aligning to TRBD1. CDR1 is PRHDT and CDR2 is FYEKMQ in the germline V gene (reference sequence). V trimming: 2 bases; J trimming: 7 bases; junction bases outside the gene matches: 9. This CDR3 is 16 amino acids long. This chain's CDR3 is CASSLSAGTGSNEQFF. The CDR3 DNA is TGTGCCAGCAGCTTAAGTGCCGGGACAGGGAGTAATGAGCAGTTCTTC.

The V gene is TRBV7-3, the J gene TRBJ2-2, with TRBD1 matching 7 bases. The CDR3 sequence is 16 residues long. The germline gives CDR1 SGHTA, CDR2 FQGTGA. J gave up 0 bases and V 4 bases, and 5 bases lay outside the gene matches. CDR3 in DNA: TGTGCCAGCAGCTCCACCGGGACAGCGAACACCGGGGAGCTGTTTTTT. Its protein product is CASSSTGTANTGELFF.

This clonotype was observed a few times. The rearrangement joins TRBV20-1 to TRBJ2-3; D uncertain. The CDR3 is 11 residues long. Germline CDR1 is DFQATT and CDR2 is SNEGSKA (reference sequence). Trimming took off 6 bases at V and 5 bases at J, with 9 bases between the two ends. The DNA for the CDR3 is TGCAGTGCCAAGATAGGAGATACGCAGTATTTT. Its translation: CSAKIGDTQYF.

This clonotype was picked up a small number of times. J is TRBJ2-2 and V is TRBV6-4, with 9 bases identical to TRBD1. This CDR3 has 15 residues. Germline CDR1 is MRHNA and CDR2 is SNTAGT. V shed 0 bases and J 9 bases; nucleotides not matched to a gene: 5. DNA for the CDR3: TGTGCCAGCAGTGACTCTACAGGGGGCCGTAGGGAGCTGTTTTTT. Amino acids: CASSDSTGGRRELFF.

This clonotype was counted between two and nine times. The genes are TRBV4-2 and TRBJ1-4, with D possibly TRBD1 on 5 matching bases. Germline V gene lookup returns CDR1 LGHNA and CDR2 YNFKEQ. The CDR3 is made up of 16 amino acids. Trimming cost V 2 bases and J 0 bases, with 10 bases left between them. The CDR3 reads CASSQQGLSTNEKLFF. The CDR3 DNA reads as TGTGCCAGCAGCCAACAGGGTTTGTCAACTAATGAAAAACTGTTTTTT.